These 21 T cell receptor beta chains share one sample of origin, sequenced in a study of T cells in localized non-small cell lung cancer. Using immunoSEQ multiplex PCR, the repertoire was profiled, and TCRdb retains in-frame clones only, with some absent. This table has 30,000 to 35,000 clones, 93% appearing once. The sequencing here drew on peripheral blood, taken before any cancer treatment. These TCRs come from a female donor older than 55 with stage I lung adenocarcinoma.

The chain links TRBV7-8 to TRBJ2-4; D is unclear. CDR3 length equals 11 residues. Germline-derived CDR1 and CDR2 are SGHVS and FQNEAQ. Trimming removed 2 bases from V and 7 bases from J, with 3 bases in between. CDR3 region: CASSLRNIQYF. The CDR3 nucleotides are TGTGCCAGCAGCTTAAGGAACATTCAGTACTTC.

This chain links TRBV25-1 with TRBJ2-7, with D unresolved. The CDR3 is 13 amino acids. V was cut by 1 base and J by 3 bases, with 7 bases left in between. Germline values: CDR1 MGHDK, CDR2 SYGVNS. Written as DNA, the CDR3 is TGTGCCAGCAGTGAATGGTCGTACTACGAGCAGTACTTC. Encoded protein: CASSEWSYYEQYF.

V is TRBV27 and J is TRBJ2-7; tentative D call: TRBD1 (6 bases). The CDR3 covers 12 residues. V was pared by 7 bases and J by 3 bases, with 10 bases between. Germline loops: CDR1 MNHEY, CDR2 SMNVEV (reference sequence). The CDR3 DNA is TGTGCCAGCATGGGGGCCCACTACGAGCAGTACGTC. Translating it yields CASMGAHYEQYV.

The J gene is TRBJ2-1, the V gene TRBV9; D may correspond to TRBD1 or TRBD2 (5 bases each). The length of the CDR3 is 15 residues. Germline V gene data show CDR1 as SGDLS and CDR2 as YYNGEE. V dropped 3 bases and J dropped 7 bases, with 17 bases sitting between them. In DNA form, the CDR3 reads TGTGCCAGCAGCGCTTCTTCAGGGAGACGAAATGAGCAGTTCTTC. Amino acid sequence: CASSASSGRRNEQFF.

The chain uses TRBV5-6 and TRBJ2-1, with a tentative D call TRBD2 (5 bases). V lost 4 bases and J 9 bases, leaving 11 bases between the germline ends. CDR1 and CDR2 (germline): SGHDT, YYEEEE. The CDR3 runs 12 residues. The CDR3 nucleotides are TGTGCCAGCAGCCAAACTAGAAGTGAGCAGTTCTTC. Translation gives CASSQTRSEQFF. Full variable domain (outside the CDR3, taken from reference TRBV5-6 and TRBJ2-1): DAGVTQSPTHLIKTRGQQVTLRCSPKSGHDTVSWYQQALGQGPQFIFQYYEEEERQRGNFPDRFSGHQFPNYSSELNVNALLLGDSALYLCASSQTRSEQFFGPGTRLTVL.

The chain recombines TRBV15 with TRBJ2-7, with 7 bases identical to TRBD2. The J segment lost 4 bases and the V segment lost 0 bases, leaving 3 bases of the junction unmatched. CDR1 is LNHNV and CDR2 is YYDKDF in the germline V gene (reference sequence). The CDR3 runs to 14 residues. CDR3 sequence (DNA): TGTGCCACCAGCAGAGATGGGGGGGGGTACGAGCAGTACGTC. Its translation: CATSRDGGGYEQYV.

This chain joins TRBV10-3 and TRBJ1-1; 7 bases agree with TRBD1. This CDR3 is 12 amino acids long. V shed 6 bases, J shed 10 bases, and the junction held 8 bases outside the gene matches. Germline V lookup: CDR1 ENHRY, CDR2 SYGVKD. The CDR3 DNA is TGTGCCATCAGCGGGACAGTTCGGCGAGCTTTCTTT. This translates into CAISGTVRRAFF.

In its sample, this clone was seen a few times. The CDR3 spells CASSLGAGATTEQYF. Written as DNA, the CDR3 is TGCGCCAGCAGCTTGGGGGCAGGAGCTACTACCGAGCAGTACTTC. The J gene is TRBJ2-7, the V gene TRBV5-1; D remains unclear. CDR3 length: 15 amino acids. Germline loops: CDR1 SGHRS, CDR2 YFSETQ. Trimming shortened V by 0 bases and J by 6 bases, and 16 bases separated the two germline ends. Full variable domain (rest looked up from reference TRBV5-1 and TRBJ2-7): KAGVTQTPRYLIKTRGQQVTLSCSPISGHRSVSWYQQTPGQGLQFLFEYFSETQRNKGNFPGRFSGRQFSNSRSEMNVSTLELGDSALYLCASSLGAGATTEQYFGPGTRLTVT.

The chain is built from TRBV5-4 and TRBJ2-3, with 9 positions matching TRBD1. V was clipped by 2 bases and J by 4 bases; unmatched bases: 5. This CDR3 region has 15 residues. The germline gives CDR1 SGHNT, CDR2 YYREEE (reference sequence). This chain's CDR3 is CASSFGDRVADTQYF. The CDR3 DNA is TGTGCCAGCAGCTTTGGGGACAGGGTGGCAGATACGCAGTATTTT. Looking up the rest from reference TRBV5-4 and TRBJ2-3 gives the full variable domain: ETGVTQSPTHLIKTRGQQVTLRCSSQSGHNTVSWYQQALGQGPQFIFQYYREEENGRGNFPPRFSGLQFPNYSSELNVNALELDDSALYLCASSFGDRVADTQYFGPGTRLTVL.

This clone was observed a few times. Mismatch with germline at one junction end may stem from a read error. In DNA, the CDR3 is TGTGCTAGCAGCGCCCGAGGGGAGACCCAGTACTTC. As protein: CASSARGETQYF. The rearrangement uses TRBV7-7 and TRBJ2-5; D possibly corresponds to TRBD2 (5 bases). The CDR3 covers 12 residues. Germline V gene sequence: CDR1 SSHAT, CDR2 FNYEAQ (reference sequence).

This clone has just a few counts. V and J are TRBV19 and TRBJ2-4; D could derive from TRBD1 or TRBD2 (5 bases each). There are 15 residues in the CDR3. Germline CDR1 is LNHDA and CDR2 is SQIVND (reference sequence). The V end was cut by 5 bases, the J end by 0 bases, with 11 bases between. CDR3 DNA: TGTGCCAGTAGTCTTGGGGGTTTAGCCAAAAACATTCAGTACTTC. Translation: CASSLGGLAKNIQYF.

V and J are TRBV28 and TRBJ1-4, with a tentative D call TRBD1 (6 bases). The length of the CDR3 is 15 residues. Per germline, CDR1 MDHEN and CDR2 SYDVKM. V shed 5 bases and J shed 14 bases, with 24 bases lying between them. The CDR3, as DNA: TGTGCCAGCAGTCCAGGGGACTTCGGCTGGAGAAGTCTGTTTTTT. Translating it yields CASSPGDFGWRSLFF.

The genes are TRBV7-8 and TRBJ1-4; no clear D. The CDR3 extends over 12 amino acids. V lost 5 bases, J lost 7 bases, and 8 bases lay in between. In germline, CDR1 is SGHVS, CDR2 FQNEAQ. The CDR3 spells CASSPSREKLFF. The DNA of the CDR3 is TGTGCCAGCAGCCCATCGCGTGAAAAACTGTTTTTT. The full variable domain, completed using reference TRBV7-8 and TRBJ1-4, is GAGVSQSPRYKVAKRGQDVALRCDPISGHVSLFWYQQALGQGPEFLTYFQNEAQLDKSGLPSDRFFAERPEGSVSTLKIQRTQQEDSAVYLCASSPSREKLFFGSGTQLSVL.

The chain carries TRBV19 and TRBJ2-3; 9 nucleotides align to TRBD2. This CDR3 is 14 amino acids long. V was pared by 9 bases and J by 1 base, with 5 bases of the junction left unmatched. Germline V gives CDR1 LNHDA, CDR2 SQIVND (reference sequence). The CDR3 sequence: CARTSGFCTDTQYF. Written as DNA, the CDR3 is TGTGCCAGAACTAGCGGGTTCTGCACAGATACGCAGTATTTT.

This chain joins TRBV9 and TRBJ2-3; TRBD2 aligns across 7 bases. V was pared by 3 bases and J by 5 bases, with 12 bases of the junction left unmatched. The CDR3 has 16 residues. Germline V CDR1 and CDR2: SGDLS, YYNGEE. CDR3: CASSGSGLVKGDTQYF. CDR3 nucleotides: TGTGCCAGCAGCGGAAGTGGACTAGTTAAGGGAGATACGCAGTATTTT.

CDR3 region: CASSDLAGGLQETQYF. DNA of the CDR3: TGTGCCAGCAGTGACCTAGCGGGGGGCCTACAGGAGACCCAGTACTTC. The J gene is TRBJ2-5, the V gene TRBV2, with 11 bases aligning to TRBD2. Germline values: CDR1 SNHLY, CDR2 FYNNEI. Trimming at V came to 3 bases and at J to 5 bases, leaving 8 bases not matched to a gene. The CDR3 has 16 amino acids.

The CDR3 is CASTWGDSRNTEAFF. DNA of the CDR3: TGTGCCAGCACCTGGGGGGACAGTAGGAACACTGAAGCTTTCTTT. The rearrangement uses TRBV11-1 and TRBJ1-1; 7 bases map to TRBD1. The CDR3 runs 15 residues. Looked up from germline, CDR1 is SGHAT and CDR2 is FQDESV (reference sequence). V was clipped by 7 bases and J by 1 base; unmatched bases: 9.

This chain uses TRBV4-3 with TRBJ1-2; D not resolved. This CDR3 is 15 amino acids long. V was pared by 1 base and J by 0 bases, with 9 bases between. CDR1 and CDR2 from the germline V gene are LGHNA and YSLEER. The CDR3 is CASSQVPGSNYGYTF. CDR3 coding DNA: TGCGCCAGCAGCCAAGTACCCGGGTCTAACTATGGCTACACCTTC.

The rearrangement joins TRBV20-1 to TRBJ2-2; D is ambiguous. The CDR3 has 10 residues. Trimming pared 6 bases from V and 10 bases from J, leaving 9 bases between. From germline, CDR1 is DFQATT and CDR2 SNEGSKA (reference sequence). CDR3 in amino acids: CSATTVELFF. The CDR3 nucleotides are TGCAGTGCAACCACAGTGGAGCTGTTTTTT.

The chain links TRBV5-1 to TRBJ2-5; the D is unclear. Germline values: CDR1 SGHRS, CDR2 YFSETQ. The CDR3 has 15 residues. The ends were cut back, 3 bases at V and 2 bases at J, with 14 bases in the middle. The CDR3 bases are TGCGCCAGCAGCTCAGGTCAGACTGTACAAGAGACCCAGTACTTC. This gives the protein CASSSGQTVQETQYF.

The chain recombines TRBV7-9 with TRBJ1-2; perhaps TRBD1 as D (6 bases). Germline CDR1 SEHNR, CDR2 FQNEAQ (reference sequence). The CDR3 loop spans 15 amino acids. V was trimmed by 2 bases and J by 3 bases, leaving 13 bases between them. In nucleotides, the CDR3 is TGTGCCAGCAGCTTATCAGGGGAGGGCCACTATGGCTACACCTTC. It yields the protein CASSLSGEGHYGYTF. The full variable domain, in which reference TRBV7-9 and TRBJ1-2 provide the parts outside the CDR3, is DTGVSQNPRHKITKRGQNVTFRCDPISEHNRLYWYRQTLGQGPEFLTYFQNEAQLEKSRLLSDRFSAERPKGSFSTLEIQRTEQGDSAMYLCASSLSGEGHYGYTFGSGTRLTVV.